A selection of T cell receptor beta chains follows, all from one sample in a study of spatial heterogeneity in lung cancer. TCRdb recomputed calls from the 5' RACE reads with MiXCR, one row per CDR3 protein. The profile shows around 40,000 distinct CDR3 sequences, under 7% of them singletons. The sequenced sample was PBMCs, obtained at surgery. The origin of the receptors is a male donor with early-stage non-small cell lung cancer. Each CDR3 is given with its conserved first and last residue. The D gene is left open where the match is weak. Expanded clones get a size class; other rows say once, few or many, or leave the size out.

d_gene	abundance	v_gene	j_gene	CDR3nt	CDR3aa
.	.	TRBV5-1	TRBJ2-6	TGCGCCAGCAGCCTCCCTCGGTCGCAGAATCCTACCGGGGCCAACGTCCTGACTTTC	CASSLPRSQNPTGANVLTF
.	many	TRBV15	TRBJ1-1	TGTGCCACCAGCAGAGAAACGAGGAACACTGAAGCTTTCTTT	CATSRETRNTEAFF
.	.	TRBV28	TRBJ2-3	TGTGCCAGCAGTTTTTCCGGTAACCGGGGGGATACGCAGTATTTT	CASSFSGNRGDTQYF
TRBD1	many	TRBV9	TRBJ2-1	TGTGCCAGCAGCCCGGGGACAGGCTATGATGGTGAGCAGTTCTTC	CASSPGTGYDGEQFF
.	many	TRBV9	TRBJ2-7	TGTGCCAGCAGCGTAGTGATATGCGAGCAGTACTTC	CASSVVICEQYF
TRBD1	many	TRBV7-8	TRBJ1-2	TGTGCCAGCAGCTTTTCCGGGACAGGGAACTATGGCTACACCTTC	CASSFSGTGNYGYTF
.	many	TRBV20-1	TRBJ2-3	TGCAGTGCTACTGGGGGGAGGTTAGAAGATACGCAGTATTTT	CSATGGRLEDTQYF
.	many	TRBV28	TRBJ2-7	TGTGCCAGCAGTGGGCCGCGGCTCCCTGGGACCTACGAGCAGTACTTC	CASSGPRLPGTYEQYF
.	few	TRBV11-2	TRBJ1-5	TGTGCCAGCAGCTCTACAGGGTCCAGCAATCAGCCCCAGCATTTT	CASSSTGSSNQPQHF
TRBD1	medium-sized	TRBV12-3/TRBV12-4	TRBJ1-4	TGTGCCAGCAGCCTAGGACAGGGTTTTGAAAAACTGTTTTTT	CASSLGQGFEKLFF
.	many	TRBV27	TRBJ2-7	TGTGCCAGCAGTTTAAGAGTCGGACACTTAGGATCCTACGAGCAGTACTTC	CASSLRVGHLGSYEQYF
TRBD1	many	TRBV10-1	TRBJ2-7	TGCGCCAGCAGTGATTGGTTCGCAGGGGGCCCGTACGAGCAGTACTTC	CASSDWFAGGPYEQYF
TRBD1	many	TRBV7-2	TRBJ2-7	TGTGCCAGCAGCTCGACCCATTGGGACAGACACTACGAGCAGTACTTC	CASSSTHWDRHYEQYF
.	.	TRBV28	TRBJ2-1	TGTGCCAGCAGTTCCGCCCCGACTAGAAAGGGTGAGCAGTTCTTC	CASSSAPTRKGEQFF
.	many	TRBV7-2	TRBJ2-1	TGTGCCAGCGGCCGCTCCTACAATGAGCAGTTCTTC	CASGRSYNEQFF
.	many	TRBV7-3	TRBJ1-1	TGTGCCAGCGGAGAGGAAAGGGACACTGAAGCTTTCTTT	CASGEERDTEAFF
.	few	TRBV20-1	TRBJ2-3	TGCAGTGCTAGCCCCTACACAGATACGCAGTATTTT	CSASPYTDTQYF
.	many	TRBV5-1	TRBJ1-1	TGCGCCAGCAGCTTCACCCACCGCTACGATGACACTGAAGCTTTCTTT	CASSFTHRYDDTEAFF
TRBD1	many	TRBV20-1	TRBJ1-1	TGCAGTGGTAGACAGGGAAACACTGAAGCTTTCTTT	CSGRQGNTEAFF
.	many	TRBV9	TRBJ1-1	TGTGCCAGCAGCCGTACTGGCGGCCGGGGTACTGAAGCTTTCTTT	CASSRTGGRGTEAFF